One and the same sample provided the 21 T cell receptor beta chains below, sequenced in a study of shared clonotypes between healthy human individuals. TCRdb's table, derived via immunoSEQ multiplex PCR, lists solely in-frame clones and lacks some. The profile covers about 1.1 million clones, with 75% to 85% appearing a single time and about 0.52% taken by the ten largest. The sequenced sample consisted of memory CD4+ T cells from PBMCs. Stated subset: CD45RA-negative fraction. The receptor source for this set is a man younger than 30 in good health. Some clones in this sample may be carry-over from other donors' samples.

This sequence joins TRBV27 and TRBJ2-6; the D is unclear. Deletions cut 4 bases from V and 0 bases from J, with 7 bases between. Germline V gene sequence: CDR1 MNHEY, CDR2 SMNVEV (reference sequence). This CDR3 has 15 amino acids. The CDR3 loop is CASSSGDSGANVLTF. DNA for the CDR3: TGTGCCAGCAGTTCTGGGGACTCTGGGGCCAACGTCCTGACTTTC.

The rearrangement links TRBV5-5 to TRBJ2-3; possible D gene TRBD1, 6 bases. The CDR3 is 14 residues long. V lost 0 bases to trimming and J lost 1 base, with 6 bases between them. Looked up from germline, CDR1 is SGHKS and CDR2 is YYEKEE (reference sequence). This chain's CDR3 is CASSLDRGTDTQYF. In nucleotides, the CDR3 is TGTGCCAGCAGCTTGGACAGGGGCACAGATACGCAGTATTTT.

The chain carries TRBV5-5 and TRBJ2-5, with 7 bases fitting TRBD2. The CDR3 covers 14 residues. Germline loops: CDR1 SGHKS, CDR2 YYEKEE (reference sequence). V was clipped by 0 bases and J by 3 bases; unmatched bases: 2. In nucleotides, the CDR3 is TGTGCCAGCAGCTTGGAGGGGAGGGAAGAGACCCAGTACTTC. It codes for CASSLEGREETQYF.

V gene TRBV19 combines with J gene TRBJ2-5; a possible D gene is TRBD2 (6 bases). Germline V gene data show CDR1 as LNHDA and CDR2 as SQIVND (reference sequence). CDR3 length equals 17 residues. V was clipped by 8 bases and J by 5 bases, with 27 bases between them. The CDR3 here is CASSIRPRDPSGETQYF. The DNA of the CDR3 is TGTGCCAGTTCCATCCGACCTAGGGACCCCAGCGGGGAGACCCAGTACTTC.

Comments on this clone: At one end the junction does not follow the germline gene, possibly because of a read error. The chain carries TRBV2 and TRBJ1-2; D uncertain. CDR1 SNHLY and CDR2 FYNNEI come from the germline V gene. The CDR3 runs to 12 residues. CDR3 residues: CASREGYGGYTF. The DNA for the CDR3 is TGTGCCAGCAGGGAAGGGTACGGCGGCTACACCTTC.

Here the CDR3 DNA reads TGTGCCAGCAGTGATCGGTCGTCCTATCAGCCCCAGCATTTT. Encoded protein: CASSDRSSYQPQHF. This chain links TRBV2 with TRBJ1-5, with D uncertain. V gave up 3 bases and J gave up 5 bases, with 11 bases separating them. Germline V CDR1 and CDR2: SNHLY, FYNNEI. CDR3 size: 14 residues.

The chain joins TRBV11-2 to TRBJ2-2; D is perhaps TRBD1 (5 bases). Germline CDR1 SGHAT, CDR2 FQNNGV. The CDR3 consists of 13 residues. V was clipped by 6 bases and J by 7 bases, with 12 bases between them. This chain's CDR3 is CASSYQGVGELFF. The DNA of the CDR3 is TGTGCCAGCAGTTACCAAGGGGTCGGGGAGCTGTTTTTT.

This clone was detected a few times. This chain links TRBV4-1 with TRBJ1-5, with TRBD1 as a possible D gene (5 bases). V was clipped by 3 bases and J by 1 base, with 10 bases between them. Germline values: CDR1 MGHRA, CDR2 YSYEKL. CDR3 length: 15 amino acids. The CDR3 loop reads CASSQTVVSNQPQHF. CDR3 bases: TGCGCCAGCAGCCAGACAGTTGTCAGCAATCAGCCCCAGCATTTT.

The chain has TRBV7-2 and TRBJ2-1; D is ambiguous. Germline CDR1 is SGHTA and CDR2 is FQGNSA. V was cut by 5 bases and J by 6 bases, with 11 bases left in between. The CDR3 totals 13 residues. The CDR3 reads CASSVGRSNEQFF. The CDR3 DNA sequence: TGTGCCAGCAGCGTGGGCCGTTCCAATGAGCAGTTCTTC.

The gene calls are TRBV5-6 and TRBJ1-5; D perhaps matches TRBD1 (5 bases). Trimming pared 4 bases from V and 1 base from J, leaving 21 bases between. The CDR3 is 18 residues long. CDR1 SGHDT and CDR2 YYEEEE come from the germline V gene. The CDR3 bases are TGTGCCAGCAGCCTACTTGGGGATGGGGGAGGAAGCAATCAGCCCCAGCATTTT. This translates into CASSLLGDGGGSNQPQHF.

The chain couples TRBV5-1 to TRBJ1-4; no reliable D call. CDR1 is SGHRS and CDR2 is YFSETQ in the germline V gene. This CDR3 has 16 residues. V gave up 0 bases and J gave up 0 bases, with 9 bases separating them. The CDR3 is CASSLGQVPTNEKLFF. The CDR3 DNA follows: TGCGCCAGCAGCTTGGGGCAGGTACCAACTAATGAAAAACTGTTTTTT. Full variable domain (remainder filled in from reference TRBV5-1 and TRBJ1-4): KAGVTQTPRYLIKTRGQQVTLSCSPISGHRSVSWYQQTPGQGLQFLFEYFSETQRNKGNFPGRFSGRQFSNSRSEMNVSTLELGDSALYLCASSLGQVPTNEKLFFGSGTQLSVL.

The CDR3 nucleotides read TGTGCCATCAGTGGGGACAGGACGAACACTGAAGCTTTCTTT. It is translated as CAISGDRTNTEAFF. This chain joins TRBV10-3 and TRBJ1-1; 8 bases are a match to TRBD1. The CDR3 spans 14 residues. J lost 1 base, V lost 4 bases, and 2 bases had no gene match. Germline assignment: CDR1 ENHRY and CDR2 SYGVKD.

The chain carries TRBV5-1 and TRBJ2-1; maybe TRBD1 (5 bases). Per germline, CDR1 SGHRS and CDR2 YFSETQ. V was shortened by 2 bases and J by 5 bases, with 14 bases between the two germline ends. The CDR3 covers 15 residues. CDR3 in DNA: TGCGCCAGCAGCTTCGTGACAGTCAGGAACAATGAGCAGTTCTTC. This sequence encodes CASSFVTVRNNEQFF.

The CDR3 DNA sequence: TGTGCCAGCAGTCCCCTAGCGGGAGGTGTTTACGAGCAGTACTTC. It codes for CASSPLAGGVYEQYF. V is TRBV6-5 and J is TRBJ2-7, with TRBD2 identical over 11 bases. Germline CDR1 and CDR2: MNHEY and SVGAGI. Trimming took 5 bases from V and 4 from J; bases not matched to a gene: 7. This CDR3 has 15 residues.

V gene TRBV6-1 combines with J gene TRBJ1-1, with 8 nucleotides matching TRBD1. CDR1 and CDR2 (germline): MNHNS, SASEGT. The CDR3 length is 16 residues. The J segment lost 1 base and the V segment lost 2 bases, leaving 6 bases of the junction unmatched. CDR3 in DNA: TGTGCCAGCAGTGAATACCAGGGGGCTTCGAACACTGAAGCTTTCTTT. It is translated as CASSEYQGASNTEAFF.

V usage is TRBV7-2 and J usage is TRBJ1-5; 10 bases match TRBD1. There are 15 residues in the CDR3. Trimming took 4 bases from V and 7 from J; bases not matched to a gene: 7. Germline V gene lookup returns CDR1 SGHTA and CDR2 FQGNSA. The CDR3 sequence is CASSSRTGGNQPQHF. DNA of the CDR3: TGTGCCAGCAGCTCCCGGACAGGGGGGAACCAGCCCCAGCATTTT.

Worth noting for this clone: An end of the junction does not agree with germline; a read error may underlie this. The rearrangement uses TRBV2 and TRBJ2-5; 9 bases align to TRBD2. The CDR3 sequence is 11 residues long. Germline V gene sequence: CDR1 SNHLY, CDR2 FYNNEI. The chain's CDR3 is CASSEGAGGDF. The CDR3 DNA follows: TGTGCCAGCAGTGAAGGAGCGGGGGGAGACTTC.

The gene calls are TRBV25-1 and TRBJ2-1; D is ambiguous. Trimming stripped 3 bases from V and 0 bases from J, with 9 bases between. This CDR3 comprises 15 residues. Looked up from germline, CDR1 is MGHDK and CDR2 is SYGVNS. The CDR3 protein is CASSDIRSSYNEQFF. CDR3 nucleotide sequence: TGTGCCAGCAGTGATATTAGGAGCTCCTACAATGAGCAGTTCTTC.

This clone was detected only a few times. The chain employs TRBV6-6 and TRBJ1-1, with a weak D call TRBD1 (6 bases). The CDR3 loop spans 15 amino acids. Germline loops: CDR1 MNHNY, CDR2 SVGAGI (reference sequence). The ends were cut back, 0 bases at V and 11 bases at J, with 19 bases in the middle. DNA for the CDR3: TGTGCCAGCAGTTACTCTCTGGACAGCGGTTTGGGGGCTTTCTTT. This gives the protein CASSYSLDSGLGAFF.

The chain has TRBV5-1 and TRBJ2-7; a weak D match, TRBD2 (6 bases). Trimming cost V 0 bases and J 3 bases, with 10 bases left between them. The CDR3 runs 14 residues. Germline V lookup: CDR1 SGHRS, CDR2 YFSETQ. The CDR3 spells CASSLGGDLYEQYF. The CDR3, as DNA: TGCGCCAGCAGCTTGGGCGGGGATCTCTACGAGCAGTACTTC.

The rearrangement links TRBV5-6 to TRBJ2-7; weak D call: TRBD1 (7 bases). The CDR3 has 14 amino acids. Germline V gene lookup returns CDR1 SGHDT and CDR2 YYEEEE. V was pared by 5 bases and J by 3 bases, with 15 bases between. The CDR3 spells CASRKSGGFYEQYF. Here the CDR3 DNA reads TGTGCCAGCAGGAAGTCAGGGGGGTTCTACGAGCAGTACTTC.